This TCR beta chain was captured in a study of spatial heterogeneity in lung cancer. Time point defined: sample taken at primary tumor resection. Donors were some 72 untreated early-stage non-small cell lung cancer patients. Unsorted whole RNA of tumor, nontumor lung or frozen PBMC was sequenced. CDR3 size: 16 residues. The ends were cut back, 3 bases at V and 4 bases at J, with 17 bases in the middle. Germline lookup yields CDR1 SEHNR and CDR2 FQNEAQ (reference sequence). This clonotype was detected many times. Each TCR cDNA molecule bore a unique molecular identifier. Using its own MiXCR run on the 5' RACE reads, TCRdb lists one record per CDR3 protein. The top ten clones hold over 40% of a sample with just under 95,000 distinct CDR3 sequences, 9.5% to 15% of them seen once.

The receptor was derived from a male donor with early-stage non-small cell lung cancer. Source: PBMCs, taken at surgery. V and J are TRBV7-9 and TRBJ2-3; tentatively, D is TRBD1 (5 bases). Written as DNA, the CDR3 is TGTGCCAGCAGCTTTGGTAGGCAGGGTAATGCAGATACGCAGTATTTT. This codes for CASSFGRQGNADTQYF.